The 19 T cell receptor beta chains given below trace back to one sample, sequenced in a study of blood T cell repertoires in COVID-19. Data came from immunoSEQ multiplex PCR; TCRdb stores just in-frame clones and leaves some out. The table records about 100,000 clones, roughly 90% of them present only once. The sample consisted of peripheral blood. These receptors were obtained from a man between 65 and 85 years old with acute or convalescent COVID-19.

The gene calls are TRBV7-9 and TRBJ2-6, with TRBD1 as a possible D gene (5 bases). Germline V gene lookup returns CDR1 SEHNR and CDR2 FQNEAQ (reference sequence). The V end lost 3 bases, the J end lost 0 bases, and 18 bases lay between the germline ends. The CDR3 spans 19 residues. The CDR3: CASSLYMGHSSSGANVLTF. The CDR3 coding sequence is TGTGCCAGCAGCTTGTACATGGGGCACTCGAGCTCTGGGGCCAACGTCCTGACTTTC.

The rearrangement joins TRBV19 to TRBJ1-2, with 7 bases fitting TRBD1. The CDR3 is 15 residues long. Germline trimming cut 9 bases from V and 4 bases from J; bases unmatched to any gene: 14. The germline gives CDR1 LNHDA, CDR2 SQIVND (reference sequence). The CDR3 nucleotides read TGTGCCAGCATAGAGACAGGGTCAAGGGGCTATGGCTACACCTTC. Translating gives CASIETGSRGYGYTF.

The genes are TRBV10-1 and TRBJ2-1, with 8 bases identical to TRBD2. Germline V gene sequence: CDR1 WNHNN, CDR2 SYGVQD (reference sequence). CDR3 length equals 15 residues. Losses at the gene ends were 6 bases for V and 2 bases for J; bases not matched to a gene: 6. The CDR3 region is CASSRGGTAYNEQFF. Here the CDR3 DNA reads TGCGCCAGCAGCCGCGGGGGGACGGCCTACAATGAGCAGTTCTTC.

V is TRBV13 and J is TRBJ2-3; a weak D match, TRBD2 (5 bases). Germline-derived CDR1 and CDR2 are PRHDT and FYEKMQ (reference sequence). CDR3 length: 12 amino acids. Trimming took 8 bases from V and 1 from J, leaving 7 bases between them. The CDR3 spells CASGLGTDTQYF. The CDR3 DNA reads TGTGCCAGCGGACTTGGCACAGATACGCAGTATTTT.

The V gene is TRBV7-9, the J gene TRBJ1-2; D is perhaps TRBD1 (5 bases). This CDR3 region has 14 residues. Germline V gene lookup returns CDR1 SEHNR and CDR2 FQNEAQ (reference sequence). V dropped 0 bases and J dropped 8 bases, with 13 bases sitting between them. CDR3 coding DNA: TGTGCCAGCAGCTTAGCATTAGGGGCCCACGGCTACACCTTC. It is translated as CASSLALGAHGYTF.

The genes are TRBV3-1 (or the pseudogene TRBV3-2) and TRBJ2-7; no firm D call. The CDR3 contains 15 residues. Between the trimmed V and J ends, which lost 4 bases and 4 bases, there was a span of 17 bases. In germline, CDR1 is LGHDT, CDR2 YNNKEL (reference sequence). Written as DNA, the CDR3 is TGTGCCAGCAGCCGCGAGTCAGGATCTTGGTACGAGCAGTACTTC. This codes for CASSRESGSWYEQYF.

The rearrangement joins TRBV5-1 to TRBJ2-6; D call uncertain. CDR3 length: 17 amino acids. Germline V gene data show CDR1 as SGHRS and CDR2 as YFSETQ. Trimming stripped 1 base from V and 4 bases from J, with 15 bases between. Here the CDR3 DNA reads TGCGCCAGCAGCTTGAGTCCTCCGAGTATGGGGGCCAACGTCCTGACTTTC. This gives the protein CASSLSPPSMGANVLTF.

The chain uses TRBV5-1 and TRBJ2-7; a possible D gene is TRBD1 (5 bases). The CDR3 runs 14 residues. Trimming took 1 base from V and 4 from J, leaving 12 bases between them. Germline V lookup: CDR1 SGHRS, CDR2 YFSETQ. CDR3 loop: CASSLLGDIYEQYF. The CDR3 nucleotides are TGCGCCAGCAGCTTGTTAGGGGATATATACGAGCAGTACTTC.

This clone came up once. CDR3 coding DNA: TGTGCCTGGAAATGGGGCAGGGCTTCTAACTATGGCTACACCTTC. The encoded protein is CAWKWGRASNYGYTF. The chain combines TRBV30 with TRBJ1-2, with a weak D call TRBD1 (5 bases). The CDR3 contains 15 residues. Between the trimmed V and J ends, which lost 4 bases and 0 bases, there was a span of 15 bases. In germline, CDR1 is GTSNPN, CDR2 SVGIG (reference sequence).

The chain uses TRBV6-6 and TRBJ1-2, with 7 bases identical to TRBD1. Germline V gene lookup returns CDR1 MNHNY and CDR2 SVGAGI (reference sequence). The CDR3 sequence is 13 residues long. Trimming took 6 bases from V and 8 from J; bases not matched to a gene: 9. The CDR3 nucleotides are TGTGCCAGCAGCCCCGGACAGGTCGAAGGCTACACCTTC. This encodes CASSPGQVEGYTF.

The chain employs TRBV7-9 and TRBJ1-3; D gene ambiguous. This CDR3 comprises 17 residues. The germline V and J ends were trimmed by 5 bases and 0 bases, with 17 bases remaining between them. Germline V gene data show CDR1 as SEHNR and CDR2 as FQNEAQ (reference sequence). CDR3 residues: CASSPRRQLISGNTIYF. The CDR3 DNA reads as TGTGCCAGCAGCCCACGGCGGCAGTTGATCTCTGGAAACACCATATATTTT.

This clone occurred many times. The chain combines TRBV28 with TRBJ2-7; no clear D. The CDR3 contains 12 residues. Germline V gives CDR1 MDHEN, CDR2 SYDVKM. Trimming left V 5 bases short and J 4 bases short, with 9 bases between. CDR3 coding DNA: TGTGCCAGCAGTCCGCACATTTACGAGCAGTACTTC. Translation: CASSPHIYEQYF. The full variable domain, rest sourced from reference TRBV28 and TRBJ2-7, is DVKVTQSSRYLVKRTGEKVFLECVQDMDHENMFWYRQDPGLGLRLIYFSYDVKMKEKGDIPEGYSVSREKKERFSLILESASTNQTSMYLCASSPHIYEQYFGPGTRLTVT.

The gene calls are TRBV19 and TRBJ2-2, with 10 bases matching TRBD1. Per the germline V gene, CDR1 is LNHDA and CDR2 is SQIVND (reference sequence). After removal of 5 bases from V and 7 bases from J, the junction contained 7 bases not matched to a gene. The CDR3 extends over 15 amino acids. This CDR3 reads CASSSLTGGSGELFF. The CDR3 region has the DNA TGTGCCAGTAGTTCCTTGACAGGGGGCAGCGGGGAGCTGTTTTTT.

The CDR3: CASSPRTSGDNEQFF. DNA of the CDR3: TGTGCCAGCTCACCCAGGACTAGCGGGGACAATGAGCAGTTCTTC. J is TRBJ2-1 and V is TRBV18; the match to TRBD2 covers 12 bases. Germline-derived CDR1 and CDR2 are KGHSH and LQKENI. Trimming took 3 bases from V and 5 from J; bases not matched to a gene: 2. CDR3 length equals 15 residues.

The CDR3 nucleotides are TGTGCCAGCAGCTCGACTGACCGTGCACCCCTCCACTTT. This codes for CASSSTDRAPLHF. The chain couples TRBV7-2 to TRBJ1-6; unclear D gene. Trimming stripped 4 bases from V and 11 bases from J, with 12 bases between. Germline lookup yields CDR1 SGHTA and CDR2 FQGNSA. CDR3 length: 13 amino acids. The variable domain in full, with the rest retrieved from reference TRBV7-2 and TRBJ1-6, is GAGVSQSPSNKVTEKGKDVELRCDPISGHTALYWYRQSLGQGLEFLIYFQGNSAPDKSGLPSDRFSAERTGGSVSTLTIQRTQQEDSAVYLCASSSTDRAPLHFGNGTRLTVT.

The chain links TRBV7-2 to TRBJ1-5; no reliable D call. V was clipped by 5 bases and J by 6 bases, with 8 bases between them. The CDR3 totals 12 residues. Germline CDR1 reads SGHTA; CDR2 reads FQGNSA. In DNA, the CDR3 is TGTGCCAGCAGCACAACCAGTCAGCCCCAGCATTTT. Translated, it gives CASSTTSQPQHF.

The V call is TRBV15, the J call TRBJ1-1; no clear D gene. This CDR3 has 14 amino acids. Germline values: CDR1 LNHNV, CDR2 YYDKDF (reference sequence). The V and J ends lost 0 bases and 6 bases respectively, with 11 bases between them. CDR3: CATSRERRVSEAFF. The CDR3 DNA is TGTGCCACCAGCAGAGAGAGAAGAGTGTCTGAAGCTTTCTTT.

The V call is TRBV6-6, the J call TRBJ2-1; possibly TRBD2 for D (6 bases). The germline V gene encodes CDR1 MNHNY and CDR2 SVGAGI (reference sequence). This CDR3 contains 16 residues. V was trimmed by 0 bases and J by 5 bases, leaving 14 bases between them. This chain's CDR3 is CASSYSLVAENNEQFF. CDR3 nucleotides: TGTGCCAGCAGTTACTCGTTAGTAGCGGAGAACAATGAGCAGTTCTTC.

In regard to this clone: One end of the junction is discordant with germline, which a read error may explain. The chain uses TRBV5-1 and TRBJ2-2, with a tentative D call TRBD2 (5 bases). Looked up from germline, CDR1 is SGHRS and CDR2 is YFSETQ. The CDR3 sequence is 13 residues long. The CDR3 DNA reads as TGCGCCAGCAGCTTGGCCACCACCGGGGAGCTGCTTTTT. It is translated as CASSLATTGELLF.